The rows below give T cell receptor beta chains drawn from one sample of a study of blood T cell repertoires in COVID-19. This table comes from immunoSEQ multiplex PCR, and its TCRdb copy is limited to in-frame clones, with some not included. The sample lists around 130,000 clones; around 85% were seen once. What was sequenced was peripheral blood. The receptors come from a man aged 55 to 70 with acute or convalescent COVID-19. Each CDR3 is given with its conserved first and last residue. A D gene is named only where the DNA matches it firmly. Only part of the rows carry a size: once, few, many, or a class if the clone is expanded.

V gene,J gene,clone size,D gene,CDR3 protein,CDR3 DNA
TRBV15,TRBJ2-1,few,NA,CATSSGVTNEQFF,TGTGCCACCAGCTCAGGGGTCACTAATGAGCAGTTCTTC
TRBV5-5,TRBJ1-6,NA,NA,CASSAERSSYNSPLHF,TGTGCCAGCAGCGCGGAGAGGAGCTCCTATAATTCACCCCTCCACTTT
TRBV12-3/TRBV12-4,TRBJ1-2,NA,NA,CASSLLQDYGYTF,TGTGCCAGCAGTTTATTACAGGACTATGGCTACACCTTC
TRBV4-1,TRBJ2-1,NA,TRBD1,CASSITPPGTGKYNEQFF,TGCGCCAGCTCGATTACCCCCCCAGGGACAGGGAAATACAATGAGCAGTTCTTC
TRBV27,TRBJ2-2,NA,NA,CASRTSSGELFF,TGTGCCAGCAGAACTAGTTCCGGGGAGCTGTTTTTT
TRBV7-2,TRBJ2-5,NA,TRBD2,CASSSGGPGETQYF,TGTGCCAGCAGCTCGGGAGGGCCAGGAGAGACCCAGTACTTC
TRBV28,TRBJ2-7,NA,NA,CASSFSYSYEQYF,TGTGCCAGCAGTTTTTCTTACTCCTACGAGCAGTACTTC
TRBV27,TRBJ2-2,NA,TRBD1,CASSLAKAGTGGYGELFF,TGTGCCAGCAGTTTAGCAAAAGCCGGGACAGGGGGTTACGGGGAGCTGTTTTTT
TRBV11-1,TRBJ2-1,NA,TRBD2,CASSLALAGYYNEQFF,TGTGCCAGCAGCTTAGCGTTAGCGGGGTATTACAATGAGCAGTTCTTC
TRBV18,TRBJ2-7,NA,TRBD1,CASSPRTGASYEQYF,TGTGCCAGCTCACCCCGGACAGGGGCGTCCTACGAGCAGTACTTC
TRBV6-4,TRBJ1-1,NA,NA,CASSESFSTEAFF,TGTGCCAGCAGTGAGTCTTTTAGTACTGAAGCTTTCTTT
TRBV27,TRBJ1-5,NA,TRBD1,CASSFTSGTGDQPQHF,TGTGCCAGCAGTTTTACGAGCGGGACAGGGGATCAGCCCCAGCATTTT
TRBV27,TRBJ1-2,NA,TRBD1,CASSSSDRVGGYTF,TGTGCCAGCAGTTCCTCGGACAGGGTGGGTGGCTACACCTTC
TRBV4-3,TRBJ2-1,many,TRBD2,CASSQDRTSGRVEQFF,TGCGCCAGCAGCCAAGATCGGACTAGCGGGAGGGTTGAGCAGTTCTTC
TRBV21-1,TRBJ2-1,NA,NA,CASSKYRETEQFF,TGTGCCAGCAGCAAATATCGGGAGACGGAGCAGTTCTTC
TRBV6-5,TRBJ2-5,once,NA,CASSYSGHTKETQYF,TGTGCCAGCAGTTACTCGGGACATACCAAGGAGACCCAGTACTTC
TRBV21-1,TRBJ2-5,NA,NA,CASSKGRPPSGRETQYF,TGTGCCAGCAGCAAAGGGCGCCCGCCTAGCGGGAGGGAGACCCAGTACTTC
TRBV6-5,TRBJ1-1,NA,TRBD1,CASRQGVNTEAFF,TGTGCCAGCAGACAGGGGGTGAACACTGAAGCTTTCTTT